A single T cell receptor (beta chain) is shown here with its context. Its antigen is not known. Here immunoSEQ multiplex PCR was the method, and the copy in TCRdb shows in-frame clones only, minus some. This sample has 100,000 to 150,000 clones, with around nine tenths found just once. The data stem from a study of T cell responses to AZD1222 COVID-19 vaccine. There are 9 residues in the CDR3. Germline V gives CDR1 ENHRY, CDR2 SYGVKD. The study's findings and limits: Baseline seropositives among AZD1222 recipients totaled only six. Dominant at 160-218 and 743-854, vaccine-associated CD4 TCRs also spanned spike.

The source material was peripheral blood, sampled on day 0 of AZD1222 vaccination. This chain uses TRBV10-3 with TRBJ2-7; D is ambiguous. The receptor was derived from an adult in good health. CDR3 residues: CPPVDEQYF. In DNA, the CDR3 is TGTCCGCCGGTCGACGAGCAGTACTTC.